The 7 T cell receptor beta chains listed next were all sequenced from one sample in a study of CXCR3-negative and CXCR3-positive naive CD8 T cells. The authors prepared UMI-labeled TRB cDNA libraries by 5' RACE. Each CDR3 protein gets one entry in TCRdb, which reprocessed the 5' RACE reads and gives no DNA. The sample holds some 66,000 distinct CDR3 sequences. Sequenced: naive CXCR3- CD8+ T cells from blood. The subset is: CD45RO-CCR7+CD27+CD95- naive CD8+ T cells lacking CXCR3 (TNR3-). These receptors were taken from a human donor in good health. Some clones in this sample may be carry-over from other donors' samples.

The V call is TRBV11-1, the J call TRBJ2-7. The CDR3 is 12 amino acids. CDR1 is SGHAT, CDR2 FQDESV, per germline (reference sequence). CDR3 loop: CASGSETYEQYF.

The chain uses TRBV27 and TRBJ2-7; TCRdb selects TRBD1, and the lack of DNA leaves this call unchecked. The CDR3 totals 17 residues. Germline loops: CDR1 MNHEY, CDR2 SMNVEV (reference sequence). The CDR3 sequence: CASSPNRQGKGTYEQYF.

This sequence joins TRBV20-1 and TRBJ2-7; TCRdb outputs TRBD1, but without DNA this stays unchecked. The CDR3 contains 13 residues. The germline gives CDR1 DFQATT, CDR2 SNEGSKA (reference sequence). The CDR3 spells CSASRQASYEQYF.

The chain is built from TRBV29-1 and TRBJ2-2. This CDR3 contains 13 residues. Germline-derived CDR1 and CDR2 are SQVTM and ANQGSEA. The CDR3 sequence is CSVGQANTGELFF.

The chain carries TRBV2 and TRBJ1-4; TCRdb gives TRBD1 as the D gene, but with no DNA this cannot be confirmed. The V gene's germline CDR1 is SNHLY and CDR2 FYNNEI. The CDR3 extends over 14 amino acids. The CDR3 protein is CASKRDTTNEKLFF.

V usage is TRBV5-1 and J usage is TRBJ1-2; without DNA, the TCRdb call of TRBD1 cannot be checked. Per the germline V gene, CDR1 is SGHRS and CDR2 is YFSETQ. CDR3 length: 15 residues. CDR3 amino acids: CASSLYRGVKDGYTF.

The chain has TRBV27 and TRBJ2-2. From germline, CDR1 is MNHEY and CDR2 SMNVEV (reference sequence). The CDR3 is 14 amino acids. The CDR3 loop reads CASSLRGNTGELFF.